Shown below are 3 T cell receptor beta chains from a single sample sequenced in a study of T cell clones after liver transplantation (dated by TCRdb to between 2018 and 2021). The method behind the library was the immunoSEQ multiplex PCR assay. As stored in TCRdb, this immuneACCESS dataset retains in-frame rearrangements with V and J assigned. A fraction of the clones does not appear; measured against another copy, unresolved V genes explain less than half of the discrepancy, and the remainder lacks a known reason. In all, the sample holds around 43,000 clones, and around 83% of those were seen once. Over 2% of the sample lies in the top ten. The starting material was CD4+ T cells from blood, obtained 24 months after liver transplant. These TCRs come from a human patient who received a liver transplant. After a transplant, the donor of the graft may account for some T cells.

The chain combines TRBV18 with TRBJ1-4; 11 bases are a match to TRBD1. CDR3 size: 15 residues. Germline assignment: CDR1 KGHSH and CDR2 LQKENI. V lost 3 bases, J lost 10 bases, and 7 bases stayed unmatched. CDR3 sequence reads: CASSPGQGDLGKLFF. DNA for the CDR3: TGTGCCAGCTCACCGGGACAGGGGGACTTAGGAAAACTGTTTTTT.

The table lists this clone with a count of one. The rearrangement uses TRBV5-4 and TRBJ2-1; D is unclear. The V end was cut by 0 bases, the J end by 3 bases, with 4 bases between. The CDR3 is 13 amino acids. Germline lookup yields CDR1 SGHNT and CDR2 YYREEE (reference sequence). The CDR3 DNA is TGTGCCAGCAGCTTGGTGAGCTACAATGAGCAGTTCTTC. Translating it yields CASSLVSYNEQFF.

This chain links TRBV7-7 with TRBJ2-7, with 7 bases lining up with TRBD1. The J segment lost 6 bases and the V segment lost 5 bases, leaving 13 bases of the junction unmatched. The CDR3 consists of 15 residues. Looked up from germline, CDR1 is SSHAT and CDR2 is FNYEAQ (reference sequence). The CDR3 spells CASSPRQGPLGEQYF. In DNA, the CDR3 is TGTGCCAGCAGCCCAAGACAGGGCCCACTTGGCGAGCAGTACTTC.